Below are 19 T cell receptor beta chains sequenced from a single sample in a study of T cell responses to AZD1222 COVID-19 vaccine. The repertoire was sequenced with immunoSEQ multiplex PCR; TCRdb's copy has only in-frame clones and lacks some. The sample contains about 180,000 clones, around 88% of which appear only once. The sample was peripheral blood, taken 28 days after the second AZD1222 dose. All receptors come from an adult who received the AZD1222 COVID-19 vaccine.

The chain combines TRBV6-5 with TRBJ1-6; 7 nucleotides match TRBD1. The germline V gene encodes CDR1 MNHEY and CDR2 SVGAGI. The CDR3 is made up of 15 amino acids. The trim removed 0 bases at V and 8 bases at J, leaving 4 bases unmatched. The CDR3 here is CASSYSTGLDSPLHF. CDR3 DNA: TGTGCCAGCAGTTACTCGACAGGGCTGGATTCACCCCTCCACTTT.

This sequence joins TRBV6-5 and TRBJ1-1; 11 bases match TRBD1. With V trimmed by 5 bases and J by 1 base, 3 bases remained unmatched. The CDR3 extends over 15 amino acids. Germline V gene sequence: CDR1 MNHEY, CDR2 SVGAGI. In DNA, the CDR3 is TGTGCCAGCAGTCGGACAGGGGGCGCGAACACTGAAGCTTTCTTT. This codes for CASSRTGGANTEAFF.

Written as DNA, the CDR3 is TGTGCCAGCAGCGTAGCACAGGCCACCGGTGGCTACACCTTC. Amino acid sequence: CASSVAQATGGYTF. The chain uses TRBV9 and TRBJ1-2, with D maybe TRBD1 (5 bases). The V end was cut by 0 bases, the J end by 7 bases, with 13 bases between. This CDR3 has 14 amino acids. CDR1 and CDR2 from the germline V gene are SGDLS and YYNGEE.

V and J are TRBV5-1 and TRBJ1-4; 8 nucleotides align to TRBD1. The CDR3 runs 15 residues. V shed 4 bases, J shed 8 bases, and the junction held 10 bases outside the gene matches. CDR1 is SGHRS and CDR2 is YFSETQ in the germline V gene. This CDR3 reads CASSPSQGAREKLFF. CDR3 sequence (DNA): TGCGCCAGCAGCCCCTCCCAGGGGGCGAGAGAAAAACTGTTTTTT.

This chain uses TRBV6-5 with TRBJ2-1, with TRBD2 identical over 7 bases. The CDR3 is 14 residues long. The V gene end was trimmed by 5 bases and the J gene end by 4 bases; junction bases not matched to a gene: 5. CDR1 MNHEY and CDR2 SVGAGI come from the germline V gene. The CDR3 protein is CASSRGGTYNEQFF. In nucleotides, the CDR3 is TGTGCCAGCAGTCGCGGGGGAACGTACAATGAGCAGTTCTTC.

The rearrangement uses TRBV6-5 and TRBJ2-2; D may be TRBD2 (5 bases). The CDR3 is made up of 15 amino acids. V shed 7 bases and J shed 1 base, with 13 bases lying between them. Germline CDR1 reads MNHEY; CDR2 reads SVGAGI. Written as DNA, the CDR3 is TGTGCCAGCACCATGGGCGGGTGGAACACCGGGGAGCTGTTTTTT. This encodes CASTMGGWNTGELFF.

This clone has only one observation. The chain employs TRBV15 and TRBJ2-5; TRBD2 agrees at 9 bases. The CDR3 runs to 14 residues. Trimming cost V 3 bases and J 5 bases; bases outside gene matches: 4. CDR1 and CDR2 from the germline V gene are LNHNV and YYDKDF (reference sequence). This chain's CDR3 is CATSRRLAVETQYF. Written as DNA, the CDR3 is TGTGCCACCAGCAGGAGACTAGCGGTGGAGACCCAGTACTTC.

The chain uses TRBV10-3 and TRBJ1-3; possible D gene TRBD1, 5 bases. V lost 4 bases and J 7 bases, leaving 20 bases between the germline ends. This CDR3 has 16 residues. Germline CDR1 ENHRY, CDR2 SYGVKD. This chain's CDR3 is CAISVGSGGQSNTIYF. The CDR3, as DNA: TGTGCCATCAGTGTTGGTTCGGGAGGACAATCGAACACCATATATTTT.

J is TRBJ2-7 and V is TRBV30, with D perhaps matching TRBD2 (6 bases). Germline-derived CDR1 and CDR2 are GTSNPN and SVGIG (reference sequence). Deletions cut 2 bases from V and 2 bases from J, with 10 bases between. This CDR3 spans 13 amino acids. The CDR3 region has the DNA TGTGCCTGGAGTAGGGACTCCCCCTACGAGCAGTACTTC. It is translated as CAWSRDSPYEQYF.

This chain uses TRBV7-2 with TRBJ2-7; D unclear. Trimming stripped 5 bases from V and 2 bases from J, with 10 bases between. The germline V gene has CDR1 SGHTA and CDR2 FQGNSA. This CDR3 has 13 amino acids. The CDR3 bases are TGTGCCAGCAGCGGGCAAGCCCCCTACGAGCAGTACTTC. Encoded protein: CASSGQAPYEQYF.

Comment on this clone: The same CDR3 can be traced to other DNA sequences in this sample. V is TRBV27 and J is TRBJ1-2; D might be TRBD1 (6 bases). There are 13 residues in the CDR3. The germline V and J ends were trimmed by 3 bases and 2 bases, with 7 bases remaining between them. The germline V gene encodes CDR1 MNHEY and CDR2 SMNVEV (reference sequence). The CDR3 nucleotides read TGTGCCAGCAGTTTCGGGACAAACTATGGCTACACCTTC. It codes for CASSFGTNYGYTF.

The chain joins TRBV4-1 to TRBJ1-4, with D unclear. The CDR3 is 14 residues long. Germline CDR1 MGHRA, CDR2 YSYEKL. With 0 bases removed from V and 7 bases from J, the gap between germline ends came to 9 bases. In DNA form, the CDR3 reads TGCGCCAGCAGCCAAGAAGGCTGGGGTGAAAAACTGTTTTTT. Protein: CASSQEGWGEKLFF.

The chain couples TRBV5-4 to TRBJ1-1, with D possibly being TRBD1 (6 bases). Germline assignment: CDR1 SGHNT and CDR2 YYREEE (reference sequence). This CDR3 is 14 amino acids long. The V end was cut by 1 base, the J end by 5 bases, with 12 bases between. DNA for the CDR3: TGTGCCAGCAGCTTGAGGCCAGGGGAGACTGAAGCTTTCTTT. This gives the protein CASSLRPGETEAFF.

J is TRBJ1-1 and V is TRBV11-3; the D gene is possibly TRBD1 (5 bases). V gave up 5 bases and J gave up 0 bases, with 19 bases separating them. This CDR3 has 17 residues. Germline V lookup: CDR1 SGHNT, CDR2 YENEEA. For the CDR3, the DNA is TGTGCCAGCAGCCCGCCGGGGCAGGTAGTCATGAACACTGAAGCTTTCTTT. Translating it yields CASSPPGQVVMNTEAFF.

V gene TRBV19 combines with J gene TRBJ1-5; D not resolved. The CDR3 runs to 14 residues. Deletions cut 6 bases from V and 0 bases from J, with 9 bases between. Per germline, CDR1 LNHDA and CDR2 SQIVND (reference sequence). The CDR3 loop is CASRYIDSNQPQHF. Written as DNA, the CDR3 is TGTGCCAGTAGATACATCGATAGCAATCAGCCCCAGCATTTT.

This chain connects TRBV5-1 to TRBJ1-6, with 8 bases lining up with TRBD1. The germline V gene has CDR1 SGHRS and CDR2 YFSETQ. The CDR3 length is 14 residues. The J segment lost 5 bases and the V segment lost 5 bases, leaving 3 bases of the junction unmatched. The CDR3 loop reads CASRPGQDNSPLHF. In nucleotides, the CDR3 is TGCGCCAGCAGGCCGGGACAGGATAATTCACCCCTCCACTTT.

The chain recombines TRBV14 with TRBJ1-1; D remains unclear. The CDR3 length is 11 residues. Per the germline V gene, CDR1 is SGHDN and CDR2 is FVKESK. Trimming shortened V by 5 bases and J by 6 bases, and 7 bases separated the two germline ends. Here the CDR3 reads CASSGRAEAFF. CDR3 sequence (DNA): TGTGCCAGCAGCGGGCGAGCTGAAGCTTTCTTT.

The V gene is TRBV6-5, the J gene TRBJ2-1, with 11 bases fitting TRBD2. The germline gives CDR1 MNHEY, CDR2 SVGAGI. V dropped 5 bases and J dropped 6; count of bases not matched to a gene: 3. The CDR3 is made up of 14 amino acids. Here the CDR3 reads CASSRLAGLNEQFF. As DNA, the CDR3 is TGTGCCAGCAGTCGACTAGCGGGGCTCAATGAGCAGTTCTTC.

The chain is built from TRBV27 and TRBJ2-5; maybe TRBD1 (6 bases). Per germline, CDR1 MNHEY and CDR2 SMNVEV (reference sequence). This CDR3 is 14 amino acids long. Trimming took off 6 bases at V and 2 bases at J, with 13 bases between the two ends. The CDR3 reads CASRGHGRQETQYF. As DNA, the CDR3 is TGTGCCAGCAGGGGACATGGACGGCAAGAGACCCAGTACTTC.